Shown below are 5 T cell receptor beta chains from a single sample sequenced in a study of post-analysis software for immune sequencing data. Study-wide points: TRBV5-6, TRBV5-1 and TRBV20-1 belonged to a set of five TRBV segments that were more frequent in patients than controls.

No cognate antigen is known for these TCRs. Unique molecular identifiers featured in each of the TCR beta cDNA libraries. TCRdb reanalysed the PCR reads using MiXCR and keeps one entry per CDR3 protein. The sample has about 190,000 distinct CDR3 sequences; 25% to 35% are singletons. Sample: blood. These receptors were obtained from a girl under 18 with multiple sclerosis.

This clonotype was picked up a small number of times. This chain links TRBV20-1 with TRBJ1-5; D is undetermined. CDR1 and CDR2 (germline): DFQATT, SNEGSKA (reference sequence). V was shortened by 1 base and J by 3 bases, with 16 bases between the two germline ends. This CDR3 is built from 16 residues. This chain's CDR3 is CSARAKQQAPNQPQHF. The CDR3 DNA follows: TGCAGTGCTAGAGCTAAACAGCAGGCCCCCAATCAGCCCCAGCATTTT.

As to this clonotype: Given the absence of the conserved phenylalanine or tryptophan at the CDR3 end, a read error is likely. This chain connects TRBV11-2 to TRBJ2-3, with 13 nucleotides matching TRBD2. V lost 5 bases to trimming and J lost 5 bases; unmatched junction nucleotides: 4. Germline CDR1 is SGHAT and CDR2 is FQNNGV. This CDR3 comprises 15 residues. CDR3 protein: CASSPGLAGQDTQYC. The CDR3 DNA follows: TGTGCCAGCAGCCCGGGACTAGCGGGGCAAGATACGCAGTATTGT.

The gene calls are TRBV15 and TRBJ2-3, with TRBD2 as a possible D gene (5 bases). CDR3 size: 18 residues. Deletions cut 1 base from V and 2 bases from J, with 19 bases between. Per germline, CDR1 LNHNV and CDR2 YYDKDF (reference sequence). CDR3 loop: CATSRGPGVVGITDTQYF. CDR3 sequence (DNA): TGTGCCACCAGCAGAGGTCCCGGGGTAGTGGGAATCACAGATACGCAGTATTTT.

This rearrangement joins TRBV11-2 to TRBJ1-1; no definite D call. Trimming pared 1 base from V and 6 bases from J, leaving 9 bases between. The germline V gene encodes CDR1 SGHAT and CDR2 FQNNGV. The CDR3 loop spans 13 amino acids. The CDR3 DNA is TGTGCCAGCAGCTTAGCCCTTCACGCTGAAGCTTTCTTT. Its protein product is CASSLALHAEAFF.

This clonotype was found many times. The chain recombines TRBV6-2 or TRBV6-3 with TRBJ1-5; D is unclear. The CDR3 runs to 12 residues. The V gene's germline CDR1 is MNHEY and CDR2 SVGEGT. Trimming stripped 6 bases from V and 1 base from J, with 4 bases between. DNA of the CDR3: TGTGCCAGCAGGGACAGCAATCAGCCCCAGCATTTT. Translated: CASRDSNQPQHF.